This T cell receptor (beta chain) was profiled in a study of blood T cell repertoires in COVID-19. Study-level background: Italy, Spain and the United States were the sources of the convalescent and acute COVID-19 samples.

TCRdb's table, derived via immunoSEQ multiplex PCR, lists solely in-frame clones and lacks some. The sample shows 150,000 to 200,000 clones, around 80% of them seen only once. Between the trimmed V and J ends, which lost 0 bases and 4 bases, there was a span of 12 bases. This CDR3 comprises 15 residues. Germline CDR1 is MNHEY and CDR2 is SVGAGI. The sequence was obtained from a woman of 80 years or more with active or convalescent COVID-19. This rearrangement joins TRBV6-5 to TRBJ1-2; tentatively, D is TRBD1 (5 bases). The sequencing input was peripheral blood. Here the CDR3 DNA reads TGTGCCAGCAGTTACTCCGGGAGGGGAGCCTATGGCTACACCTTC. The encoded protein is CASSYSGRGAYGYTF.